This T cell receptor beta chain comes out of a study of blood T cell repertoires in COVID-19. The length of the CDR3 is 16 residues. In germline, CDR1 is SGHRS, CDR2 YFSETQ. The V gene end was trimmed by 3 bases and the J gene end by 1 base; junction bases not matched to a gene: 10. Profiled with immunoSEQ multiplex PCR; TCRdb holds only in-frame clones, not every one. The sample has about 310,000 clones; 89% are singletons. This TCR came from a man aged 60 to 69 who had recovered from COVID-19. The source material was PBMCs or T cells enriched from blood (not recorded which). The V and J genes are TRBV5-1 and TRBJ2-7; 7 nucleotides agree with TRBD1. CDR3 protein: CASSSDWQGVSYEQYF. DNA of the CDR3: TGCGCCAGCAGCTCTGATTGGCAGGGGGTTTCCTACGAGCAGTACTTC.